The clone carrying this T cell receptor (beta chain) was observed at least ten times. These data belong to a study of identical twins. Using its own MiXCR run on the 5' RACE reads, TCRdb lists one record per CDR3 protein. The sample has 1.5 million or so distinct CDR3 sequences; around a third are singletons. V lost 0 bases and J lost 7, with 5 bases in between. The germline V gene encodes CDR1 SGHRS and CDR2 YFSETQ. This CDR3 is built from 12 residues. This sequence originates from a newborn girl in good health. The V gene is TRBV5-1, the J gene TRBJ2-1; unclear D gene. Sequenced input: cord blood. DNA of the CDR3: TGCGCCAGCAGCTTGGATCTTAATGAGCAGTTCTTC. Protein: CASSLDLNEQFF.